A single sample gave rise to the 4 T cell receptor beta chains below, sequenced in a study of blood T cell repertoires in COVID-19. Sequencing was performed with immunoSEQ multiplex PCR; in TCRdb, only in-frame clones are kept and a portion is missing. Among about 140,000 clones listed, about nine tenths were seen once. Material for sequencing was peripheral blood. The receptors stem from a woman of 80 years or more with acute or convalescent COVID-19.

The CDR3 bases are TGTGCCAGCAGCCTGACAGGGGACCGCAATCAGCCCCAGCATTTT. The encoded protein is CASSLTGDRNQPQHF. The J gene is TRBJ1-5, the V gene TRBV6-5; TRBD1 matches 8 bases. V shed 6 bases, J shed 2 bases, and the junction held 6 bases outside the gene matches. Germline CDR1 and CDR2: MNHEY and SVGAGI. This CDR3 contains 15 residues.

This chain joins TRBV29-1 and TRBJ1-1, with 10 bases that match TRBD1. The CDR3 is made up of 17 amino acids. Trimming at V came to 5 bases and at J to 5 bases, leaving 17 bases not matched to a gene. The V gene's germline CDR1 is SQVTM and CDR2 ANQGSEA. The CDR3 sequence is CSVYAAEWDRGATEAFF. For the CDR3, the DNA is TGCAGCGTTTACGCAGCTGAGTGGGACAGGGGCGCGACTGAAGCTTTCTTT.

The chain uses TRBV19 and TRBJ1-5, with a tentative D call TRBD1 (6 bases). Germline V gives CDR1 LNHDA, CDR2 SQIVND (reference sequence). The CDR3 consists of 15 residues. V was pared by 7 bases and J by 7 bases, with 20 bases between. In DNA, the CDR3 is TGTGCCAGTAATTCAAGGGGGGGAGAAGACCAGCCCCAGCATTTT. It codes for CASNSRGGEDQPQHF.

The chain combines TRBV5-1 with TRBJ2-3; D possibly corresponds to TRBD2 (6 bases). Between the trimmed V and J ends, which lost 0 bases and 2 bases, there was a span of 13 bases. The V gene's germline CDR1 is SGHRS and CDR2 YFSETQ. The CDR3 length is 16 residues. The CDR3 loop reads CASSLGNSGSTDTQYF. The CDR3 DNA sequence: TGCGCCAGCAGCTTGGGAAACAGCGGGTCCACAGATACGCAGTATTTT.